This T cell receptor (beta chain) was recorded in a study of blood T cell repertoires in COVID-19. Across the whole study: COVID-19 samples, acute and convalescent, were from the United States, Italy and Spain. PBMCs, B-cell-depleted T cells, or T cells provided the cDNA or gDNA that made up the material.

Per the authors' pipeline: Cell counts per sample came from amplifying reference gene primers. Assay used: immunoSEQ multiplex PCR; TCRdb lists only in-frame clones, some missing. V and J calls and clone size are given by that table; D and trimming were obtained from the DNA. Of some 99,000 clones in the sample, about 79% were seen once. CDR3 length: 13 amino acids. CDR1 and CDR2 (germline): SQVTM, ANQGSEA. Trimming at V came to 6 bases and at J to 8 bases, leaving 9 bases not matched to a gene. Sequencing used peripheral blood. This chain connects TRBV29-1 to TRBJ1-4, with TRBD1 identical over 7 bases. The TCR was taken from a woman at least 80 years old with active or convalescent COVID-19. In nucleotides, the CDR3 is TGCAGCGTCCTTCTAGGGGGCGAGGAAAAACTGTTTTTT. It is translated as CSVLLGGEEKLFF.